What follows is one T cell receptor beta chain and its context. Its antigen target is currently unknown. Base qualities are not provided; no much larger clone lies one nucleotide away. Relative to germline, V is 0 bases shorter and J is 3 bases shorter, with 15 bases between their ends. The CDR3 covers 15 residues, taking in both the cysteine and the phenylalanine. CDR3 DNA only is kept here, 45 bases in frame from base 1. Looking up the germline V gene (reference sequence) yields CDR1 DFQATT and CDR2 SNEGSKA. Stable Graves' hyperthyroidism was defined as no progression to ophthalmopathy during 18 months of follow-up. The hyperthyroidism patients were between 18 and 65 years old and newly diagnosed, with a disease duration of less than 2 months. Patients with uncontrolled infections, other autoimmune diseases, pregnancy or lactation were excluded. Diagnoses relied on clinical symptoms, serum thyroxine and TRAb, thyroid ultrasound and orbital computed tomography. PBMCs were isolated from 7.5 to 10 ml of fresh peripheral blood by Ficoll-Paque density gradient centrifugation. Total RNA was extracted with Trizol reagent, and quality was checked on an Agilent 2100 Bioanalyzer.

The TCR beta CDR3 regions were amplified from RNA transcripts. A first-round RT-PCR of the TCR CDR3 used the HTBI primer set with the Qiagen OneStep RT-PCR kit. Libraries were constructed in a second round of multiplex PCR, after which size selection and purification were carried out. Paired-end sequencing of the libraries was performed with 100 bp reads on an Illumina HiSeq2000. On the study's bioinformatics: SOAPnuke was used to process the raw data, with reads discarded if the reads contained adapters or uncalled bases, had a mean Phred below 15, or lacked an exact constant-primer or identifier match. COPE v1.2.5 was used to merge high-quality paired reads, and clonotypes were defined as unique nucleotide sequences. Clonotypes were aligned to IMGT TRBV, TRBD and TRBJ reference segments using MiTCR v1.1. The analysis was restricted to V-J combinations with a frequency above 0.0001, which together covered 99% to 99.2% of the repertoires. The TCS score was defined as F50 (clonal expansion) divided by E x V (chaos), with BLOSUM62-based TCRdist calculated between CDR3 peptides within each V-J. Welch's t-statistics and random forest reduced roughly 540 V-J features to 13, which were used in a naive Bayes classifier (R e1071). In TCRdb, the public reads were trimmed at Q25 with fastp and aligned with MiXCR, with productive beta chains retained. Rows are combined by CDR3 protein, so each entry shows the most common genes and DNA. TCRdb's processing, not the authors' own work, is the source of the V and J calls. This sample comprises over 550,000 distinct CDR3 sequences, 15% to 20% of them detected only once. About 17% of the sample is taken by the ten largest.

These data originate in a study of T cells in Graves' hyperthyroidism and ophthalmopathy (dated by TCRdb to the late 2010s). The study in broad terms: Peripheral blood samples were taken at initial diagnosis, before any treatment was given. A discovery cohort of about a hundred patients, about 43 with Graves' ophthalmopathy and under 60 with stable Graves' hyperthyroidism, was used to find distinguishing TCR V-J signatures. Whether ophthalmopathy could be predicted prospectively was tested in an independent validation cohort made up of fewer than 20 hyperthyroidism patients plus 17 patients who later progressed to ophthalmopathy. After sampling, hyperthyroidism patients received methimazole starting at 30 mg daily, and ophthalmopathy patients received high-dose intravenous methylprednisolone. The study also compared thyroid tissue and blood T-cell repertoires from 6 or 7 Graves' hyperthyroidism patients. The paper reports TCR Vbeta CDR3 sequencing of roughly 140 peripheral blood samples: around 45 ophthalmopathy, around 80 hyperthyroidism and 17 progressor patients. For training and testing, the 100 or so patients in the discovery cohort were randomly divided in a 7:3 ratio.

Overall results and qualifications from the work: Most expanded thyroid clonotypes (frequency above 0.001) were also detected in blood, a finding suggesting that blood repertoires may reflect thyroid immune responses. No statistical method was used to fix the sample size in advance, and group allocation was not hidden from the investigators. In validation, the model predicted progression to ophthalmopathy a median of roughly 6.5 months before onset, with about 67% sensitivity and around 76% specificity. Ophthalmopathy was separated from stable hyperthyroidism by a 13 V-J signature model, with around 90% sensitivity and about 84% specificity obtained in cross-validation and 80%/75% obtained in testing.

The origin of this receptor is a woman aged 18-29 years with Graves' hyperthyroidism. The sample comprised blood. The chain joins TRBV20-1 to TRBJ2-7; TRBD2 might be the D gene, on 6 matching bases. Here the CDR3 is given as CSARDGRIADYEQYF. The DNA is as follows: TGCAGTGCTAGAGATGGGAGGATAGCGGACTACGAGCAGTACTTC.